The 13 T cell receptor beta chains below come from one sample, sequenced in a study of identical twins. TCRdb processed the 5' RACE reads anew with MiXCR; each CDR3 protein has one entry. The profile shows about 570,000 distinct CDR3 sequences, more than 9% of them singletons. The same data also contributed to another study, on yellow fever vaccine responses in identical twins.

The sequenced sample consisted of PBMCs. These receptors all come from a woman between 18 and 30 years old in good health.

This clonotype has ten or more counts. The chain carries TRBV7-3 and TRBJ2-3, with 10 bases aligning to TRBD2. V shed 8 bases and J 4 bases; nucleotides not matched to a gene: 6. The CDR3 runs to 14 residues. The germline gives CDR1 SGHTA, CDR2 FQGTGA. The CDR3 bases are TGTGCCAGCGGATCTAGCGGGGGAGCAGATACGCAGTATTTT. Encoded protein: CASGSSGGADTQYF.

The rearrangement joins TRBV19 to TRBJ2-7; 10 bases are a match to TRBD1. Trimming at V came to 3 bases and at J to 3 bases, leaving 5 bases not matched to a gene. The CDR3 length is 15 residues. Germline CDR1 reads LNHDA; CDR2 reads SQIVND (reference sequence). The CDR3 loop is CASSMGTGARYEQYF. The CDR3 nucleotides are TGTGCCAGTAGTATGGGGACAGGGGCCCGCTACGAGCAGTACTTC.

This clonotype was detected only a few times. For the CDR3, the DNA is TGTGCCAGCAGTTTAGCGCTAACCGTTCTGTATTTT. As protein: CASSLALTVLYF. The chain uses TRBV12-3 or TRBV12-4 and TRBJ2-3; D is undetermined. The CDR3 covers 12 residues. Trimming shortened V by 0 bases and J by 14 bases, and 12 bases separated the two germline ends.

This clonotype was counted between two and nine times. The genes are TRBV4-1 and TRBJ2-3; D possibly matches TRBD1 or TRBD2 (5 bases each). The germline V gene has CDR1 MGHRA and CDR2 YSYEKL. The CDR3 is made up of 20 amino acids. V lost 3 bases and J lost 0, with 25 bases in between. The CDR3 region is CASSHAIPGRGKPSTDTQYF. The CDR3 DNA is TGCGCCAGCAGCCATGCGATCCCGGGACGCGGCAAACCTAGCACAGATACGCAGTATTTT.

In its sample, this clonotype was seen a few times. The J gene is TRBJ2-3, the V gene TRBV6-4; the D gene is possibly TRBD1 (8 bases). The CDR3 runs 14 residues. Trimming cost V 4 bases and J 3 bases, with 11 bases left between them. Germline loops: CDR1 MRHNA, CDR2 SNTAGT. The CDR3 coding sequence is TGTGCCAGCAGTGCACAGGGGGGGACAGATACGCAGTATTTT. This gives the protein CASSAQGGTDTQYF.

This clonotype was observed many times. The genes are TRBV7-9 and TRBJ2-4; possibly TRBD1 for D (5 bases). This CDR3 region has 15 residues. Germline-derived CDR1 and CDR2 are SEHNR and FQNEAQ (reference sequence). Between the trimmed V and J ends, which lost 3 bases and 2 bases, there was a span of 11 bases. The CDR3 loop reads CASSLSRDPKNIQYF. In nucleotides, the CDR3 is TGTGCCAGCAGCTTGTCCAGGGATCCCAAAAACATTCAGTACTTC.

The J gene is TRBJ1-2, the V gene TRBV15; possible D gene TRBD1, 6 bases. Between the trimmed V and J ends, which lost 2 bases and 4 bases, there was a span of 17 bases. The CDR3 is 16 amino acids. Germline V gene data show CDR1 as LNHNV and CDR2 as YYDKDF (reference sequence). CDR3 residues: CATSRQLNREPYGYTF. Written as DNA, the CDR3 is TGTGCCACCAGCAGACAACTCAACAGGGAACCCTATGGCTACACCTTC. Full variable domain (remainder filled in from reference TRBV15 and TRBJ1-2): DAMVIQNPRYQVTQFGKPVTLSCSQTLNHNVMYWYQQKSSQAPKLLFHYYDKDFNNEADTPDNFQSRRPNTSFCFLDIRSPGLGDTAMYLCATSRQLNREPYGYTFGSGTRLTVV.

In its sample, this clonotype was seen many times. CDR3 nucleotide sequence: TGTGCCACCAGAGAAAGGGGCAGCTTCCAAGAGACCCAGTACTTC. Amino acids: CATRERGSFQETQYF. The gene calls are TRBV15 and TRBJ2-5; TRBD1 might be the D (5 bases). The CDR3 totals 15 residues. CDR1 and CDR2 (germline): LNHNV, YYDKDF (reference sequence). Trimming left V 6 bases short and J 1 base short, with 15 bases between.

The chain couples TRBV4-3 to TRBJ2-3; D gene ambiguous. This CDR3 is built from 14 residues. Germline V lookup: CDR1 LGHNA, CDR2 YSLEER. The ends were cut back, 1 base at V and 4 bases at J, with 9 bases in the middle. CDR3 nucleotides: TGCGCCAGCAGCCAAGCAATTGGGGCAGATACGCAGTATTTT. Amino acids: CASSQAIGADTQYF.

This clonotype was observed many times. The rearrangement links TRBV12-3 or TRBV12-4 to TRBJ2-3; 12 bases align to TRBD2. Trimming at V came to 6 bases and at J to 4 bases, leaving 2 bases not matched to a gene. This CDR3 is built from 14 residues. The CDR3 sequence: CASRTSGSADTQYF. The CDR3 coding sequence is TGTGCCAGCAGGACTAGCGGGAGTGCAGATACGCAGTATTTT.

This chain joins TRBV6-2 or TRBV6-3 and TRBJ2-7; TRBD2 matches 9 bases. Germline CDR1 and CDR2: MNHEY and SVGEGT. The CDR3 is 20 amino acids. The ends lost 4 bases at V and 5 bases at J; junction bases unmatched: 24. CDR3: CASSSFPTGLRGSGRDEQYF. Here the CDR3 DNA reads TGTGCCAGCAGTTCCTTCCCGACGGGCCTCCGTGGTAGCGGGAGAGACGAGCAGTACTTC.

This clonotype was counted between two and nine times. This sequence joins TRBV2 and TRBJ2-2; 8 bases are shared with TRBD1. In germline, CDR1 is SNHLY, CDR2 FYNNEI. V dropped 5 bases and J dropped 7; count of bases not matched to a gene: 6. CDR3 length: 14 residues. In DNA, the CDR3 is TGTGCCAGCAGTCAGGGGGCGCGGAACGGGGAGCTGTTTTTT. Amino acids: CASSQGARNGELFF. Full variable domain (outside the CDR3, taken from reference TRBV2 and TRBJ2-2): EPEVTQTPSHQVTQMGQEVILRCVPISNHLYFYWYRQILGQKVEFLVSFYNNEISEKSEIFDDQFSVERPDGSNFTLKIRSTKLEDSAMYFCASSQGARNGELFFGEGSRLTVL.

The CDR3: CASSRWSSGEGDEQYF. CDR3 nucleotide sequence: TGCGCCAGCAGCCGGTGGTCTAGCGGCGAAGGGGACGAGCAGTACTTC. The chain links TRBV5-1 to TRBJ2-7; 7 bases map to TRBD2. After removal of 4 bases from V and 5 bases from J, the junction contained 15 bases not matched to a gene. The CDR3 is made up of 16 amino acids. Per germline, CDR1 SGHRS and CDR2 YFSETQ.